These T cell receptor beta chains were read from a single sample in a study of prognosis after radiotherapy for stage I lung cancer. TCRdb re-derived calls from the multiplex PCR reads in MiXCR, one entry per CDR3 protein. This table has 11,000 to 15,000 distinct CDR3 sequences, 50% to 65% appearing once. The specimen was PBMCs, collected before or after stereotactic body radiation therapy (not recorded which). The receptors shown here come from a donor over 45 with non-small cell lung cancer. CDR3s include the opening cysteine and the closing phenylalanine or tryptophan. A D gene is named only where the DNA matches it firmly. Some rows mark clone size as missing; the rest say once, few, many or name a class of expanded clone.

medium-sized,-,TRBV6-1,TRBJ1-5,CASSNRVGQPQHF,TGTGCCAGCAGTAACAGGGTCGGTCAGCCCCAGCATTTT
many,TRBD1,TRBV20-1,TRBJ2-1,CSALRDRENEQFF,TGCAGTGCCCTCCGGGACAGGGAAAATGAGCAGTTCTTC
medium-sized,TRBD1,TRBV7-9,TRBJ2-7,CASSARDRGLHEQYF,TGTGCCAGCAGCGCGCGGGACAGGGGGCTCCACGAGCAGTACTTC
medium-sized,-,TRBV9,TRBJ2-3,CASSVDADSTDTQYF,TGTGCCAGCAGCGTAGACGCGGATAGCACAGATACGCAGTATTTT
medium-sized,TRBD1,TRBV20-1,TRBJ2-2,CSARVPDRGPTGELFF,TGCAGTGCTAGAGTTCCCGACAGGGGGCCCACCGGGGAGCTGTTTTTT
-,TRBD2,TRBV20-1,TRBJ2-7,CSAHSGTSAYEQYF,TGCAGTGCTCACTCCGGGACTAGCGCCTACGAGCAGTACTTC
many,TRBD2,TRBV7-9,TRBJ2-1,CASSSTGTSGSNEQFF,TGTGCCAGCAGCTCTACCGGGACTAGCGGGAGCAATGAGCAGTTCTTC
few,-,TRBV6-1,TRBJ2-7,CASSSQLDSYEQYF,TGTGCCAGCAGTTCTCAGCTGGACTCCTACGAGCAGTACTTC
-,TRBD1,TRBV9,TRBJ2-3,CASSVGTGGGTRTDTQYF,TGTGCCAGCAGCGTAGGGACAGGGGGAGGCACCCGCACGGATACGCAGTATTTT
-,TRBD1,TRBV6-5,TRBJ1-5,CASSSWTGDHQPQHF,TGTGCCAGCAGTTCCTGGACAGGGGACCATCAGCCCCAGCATTTT
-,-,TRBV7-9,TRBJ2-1,CASSRSRNEQFF,TGTGCCAGCAGCAGAAGCCGGAATGAGCAGTTCTTC
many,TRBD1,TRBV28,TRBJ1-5,CASNSGGFGGNQPQHF,TGTGCCAGCAACTCAGGGGGCTTTGGGGGCAATCAGCCCCAGCATTTT
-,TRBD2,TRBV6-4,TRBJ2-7,CASSVSLAGVDEQYF,TGTGCCAGCAGCGTCAGCCTAGCGGGAGTGGACGAGCAGTACTTC
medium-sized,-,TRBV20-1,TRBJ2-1,CSARIADEQFF,TGCAGTGCTAGAATAGCAGATGAGCAGTTCTTC
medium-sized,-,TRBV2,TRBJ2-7,CASSDGTEQYF,TGTGCCAGCAGTGACGGGACAGAGCAGTACTTC
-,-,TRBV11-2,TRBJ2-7,CASSFDPVDMGAYEQYF,TGTGCCAGCAGCTTCGACCCCGTGGACATGGGCGCCTACGAGCAGTACTTC
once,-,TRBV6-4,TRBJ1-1,CASRELGAAFF,TGTGCCAGCAGGGAGTTGGGGGCAGCTTTCTTT
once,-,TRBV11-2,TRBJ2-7,CASSIAPGEQYF,TGTGCCAGCAGCATAGCGCCGGGGGAGCAGTACTTC
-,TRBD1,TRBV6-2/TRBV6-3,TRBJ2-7,CVSNKDGQGPSYEQYF,TGTGTCAGCAACAAAGACGGACAGGGTCCCTCCTACGAGCAGTACTTC
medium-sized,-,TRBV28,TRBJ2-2,CASIPVWGGELFF,TGTGCCAGCATCCCGGTGTGGGGCGGGGAGCTGTTTTTT
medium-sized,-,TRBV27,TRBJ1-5,CASSLEVDQPQHF,TGTGCCAGCAGCCTGGAGGTAGATCAGCCCCAGCATTTT
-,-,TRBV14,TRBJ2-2,CASSPRPLNTGELFF,TGTGCCAGCAGCCCCCGTCCTTTGAACACCGGGGAGCTGTTTTTT
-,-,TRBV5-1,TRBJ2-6,CASSLPYYSGANVLTF,TGCGCCAGCAGCCTCCCCTATTACTCTGGGGCCAACGTCCTGACTTTC
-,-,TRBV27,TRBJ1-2,CASSVLSGLAYGYTF,TGTGCCAGCAGCGTATTATCCGGACTCGCGTATGGCTACACCTTC
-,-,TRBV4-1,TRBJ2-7,CASSQDPREIYEQYF,TGCGCCAGCAGCCAAGATCCGAGGGAAATCTACGAGCAGTACTTC
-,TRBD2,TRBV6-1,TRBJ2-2,CASSRLAGGRRELFF,TGTGCCAGCAGCCGACTAGCGGGAGGTCGCCGCGAGCTGTTTTTT
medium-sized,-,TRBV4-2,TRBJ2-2,CASSVAFGPNTGELFF,TGTGCCAGTAGTGTGGCTTTTGGGCCGAACACCGGGGAGCTGTTTTTT
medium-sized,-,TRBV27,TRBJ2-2,CASSFSGTGELFF,TGTGCCAGCAGTTTTTCAGGCACCGGGGAGCTGTTTTTT
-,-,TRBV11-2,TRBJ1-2,CASSLVGDYGYTF,TGTGCCAGCAGCTTAGTTGGGGACTATGGCTACACCTTC